The rows below give T cell receptor beta chains drawn from one sample of a study of T cell responses to AZD1222 COVID-19 vaccine. Produced via immunoSEQ multiplex PCR; TCRdb's table is partial and in-frame only. The table has about 130,000 clones, approximately 85% seen once; the top ten hold about 8%. Sequencing was performed on peripheral blood, taken on day 0 of AZD1222 vaccination. These receptors all come from an adult in good health. Both conserved end residues are part of each CDR3. D genes are given only for firm matches. Clone size is given for some rows only: seen once, a few or many times, or a class if the clone is expanded.

V gene: TRBV11-2; J gene: TRBJ1-1; clone size: few; CDR3 length: 12; D gene: NA; CDR3 protein: CASSQYNTEAFF; CDR3 DNA: TGTGCCAGCAGCCAATATAACACTGAAGCTTTCTTT
V gene: TRBV3-1/TRBV3-2; J gene: TRBJ2-7; clone size: NA; CDR3 length: 14; D gene: NA; CDR3 protein: CASSPEAISYEQYF; CDR3 DNA: TGTGCCAGCAGCCCCGAGGCGATCTCCTACGAGCAGTACTTC
V gene: TRBV27; J gene: TRBJ1-6; clone size: NA; CDR3 length: 13; D gene: NA; CDR3 protein: CASSLTGSSPLHF; CDR3 DNA: TGTGCCAGCAGTTTAACCGGGAGTTCACCCCTCCACTTT
V gene: TRBV6-5; J gene: TRBJ2-1; clone size: few; CDR3 length: 16; D gene: TRBD2; CDR3 protein: CASSYSRSGRYNEQFF; CDR3 DNA: TGTGCCAGCAGTTACTCGCGAAGCGGGAGATACAATGAGCAGTTCTTC
V gene: TRBV5-6; J gene: TRBJ1-2; clone size: NA; CDR3 length: 16; D gene: TRBD1; CDR3 protein: CASSVRRRDSFYGYTF; CDR3 DNA: TGTGCCAGCAGCGTTCGCCGAAGGGACAGCTTTTATGGCTACACCTTC
V gene: TRBV16; J gene: TRBJ1-1; clone size: NA; CDR3 length: 14; D gene: NA; CDR3 protein: CASSQSEKAGGAFF; CDR3 DNA: TGTGCCAGCAGCCAATCGGAAAAAGCCGGGGGAGCTTTCTTT
V gene: TRBV21-1; J gene: TRBJ2-2; clone size: few; CDR3 length: 17; D gene: NA; CDR3 protein: CASSPVGGLLNTGELFF; CDR3 DNA: TGTGCCAGCAGCCCCGTAGGCGGGCTGCTAAACACCGGGGAGCTGTTTTTT
V gene: TRBV7-2; J gene: TRBJ1-1; clone size: NA; CDR3 length: 16; D gene: TRBD1; CDR3 protein: CASSPSGGPMNTEAFF; CDR3 DNA: TGTGCCAGCAGCCCATCAGGGGGCCCTATGAACACTGAAGCTTTCTTT
V gene: TRBV18; J gene: TRBJ1-6; clone size: NA; CDR3 length: 13; D gene: NA; CDR3 protein: CASSPAGVSPLHF; CDR3 DNA: TGTGCCAGCTCACCGGCAGGGGTCTCACCCCTCCACTTT
V gene: TRBV4-2; J gene: TRBJ1-2; clone size: NA; CDR3 length: 15; D gene: NA; CDR3 protein: CASSQDEGLDYGYTF; CDR3 DNA: TGTGCCAGCAGCCAAGATGAGGGTCTCGACTATGGCTACACCTTC